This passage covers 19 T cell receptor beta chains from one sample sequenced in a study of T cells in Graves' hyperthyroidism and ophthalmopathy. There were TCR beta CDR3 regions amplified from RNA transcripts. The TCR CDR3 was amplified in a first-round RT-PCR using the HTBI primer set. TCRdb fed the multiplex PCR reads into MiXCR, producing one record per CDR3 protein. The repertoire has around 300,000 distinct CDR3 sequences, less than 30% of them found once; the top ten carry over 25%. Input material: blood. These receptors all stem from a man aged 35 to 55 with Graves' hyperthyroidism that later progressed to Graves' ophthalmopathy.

CDR3 region: CASSEGTGGWGANVLTF. The CDR3 coding sequence is TGTGCCAGCAGTGAAGGGACAGGGGGCTGGGGGGCCAACGTCCTGACTTTC. The chain joins TRBV6-1 to TRBJ2-6; TRBD1 matches at 11 bases. CDR1 and CDR2 from the germline V gene are MNHNS and SASEGT. V gave up 1 base and J gave up 4 bases; unmatched junction bases: 3. The CDR3 consists of 17 residues.

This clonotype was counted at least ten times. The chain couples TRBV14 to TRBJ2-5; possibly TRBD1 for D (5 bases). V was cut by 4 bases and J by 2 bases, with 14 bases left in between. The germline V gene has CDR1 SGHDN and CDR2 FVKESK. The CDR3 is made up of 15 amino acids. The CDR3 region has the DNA TGTGCCAGCAGCCTATCAGGGTTGGGACAAGAGACCCAGTACTTC. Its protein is CASSLSGLGQETQYF.

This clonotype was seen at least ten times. The CDR3 reads CASSHETGTSGKETQYF. CDR3 coding DNA: TGTGCCAGCAGTCACGAAACCGGGACTAGCGGGAAAGAGACCCAGTACTTC. The chain has TRBV11-1 and TRBJ2-5, with TRBD2 matching 13 bases. The germline V gene encodes CDR1 SGHAT and CDR2 FQDESV (reference sequence). There are 17 residues in the CDR3. V shed 6 bases and J 3 bases; nucleotides not matched to a gene: 10.

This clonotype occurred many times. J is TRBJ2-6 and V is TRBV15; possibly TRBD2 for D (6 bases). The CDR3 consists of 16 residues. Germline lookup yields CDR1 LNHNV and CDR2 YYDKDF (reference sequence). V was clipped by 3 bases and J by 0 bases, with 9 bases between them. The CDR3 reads CATSRGTPSGANVLTF. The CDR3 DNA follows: TGTGCCACCAGCAGGGGGACTCCCTCTGGGGCCAACGTCCTGACTTTC.

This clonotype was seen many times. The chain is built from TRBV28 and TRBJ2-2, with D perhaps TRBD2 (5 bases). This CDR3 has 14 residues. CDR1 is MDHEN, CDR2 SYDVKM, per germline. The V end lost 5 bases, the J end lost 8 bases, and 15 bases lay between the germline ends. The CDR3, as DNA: TGTGCCAGCAGTCTAACACGGGGTAAAGGGGAGCTGTTTTTT. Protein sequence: CASSLTRGKGELFF.

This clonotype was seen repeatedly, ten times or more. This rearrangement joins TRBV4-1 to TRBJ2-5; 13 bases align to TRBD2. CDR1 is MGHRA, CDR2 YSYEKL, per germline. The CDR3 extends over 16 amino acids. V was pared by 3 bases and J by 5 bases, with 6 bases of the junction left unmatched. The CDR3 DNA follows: TGCGCCAGCAGCCACCGGACTAGCGGGAGAGGGGAGACCCAGTACTTC. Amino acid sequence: CASSHRTSGRGETQYF.

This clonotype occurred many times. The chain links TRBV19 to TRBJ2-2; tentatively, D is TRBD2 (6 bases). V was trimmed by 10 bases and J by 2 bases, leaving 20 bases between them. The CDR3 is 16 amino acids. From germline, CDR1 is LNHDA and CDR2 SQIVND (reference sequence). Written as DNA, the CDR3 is TGTGCCACCAAAGACCGGGGAGGCATTAACACCGGGGAGCTGTTTTTT. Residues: CATKDRGGINTGELFF.

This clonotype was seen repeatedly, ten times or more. DNA of the CDR3: TGTGCCAGCAGGGTTGGACAGGCGGGCACTGAAGCTTTCTTT. Amino acid sequence: CASRVGQAGTEAFF. This rearrangement joins TRBV28 to TRBJ1-1; 7 positions match TRBD1. CDR1 is MDHEN, CDR2 SYDVKM, per germline. This CDR3 has 14 amino acids. Unmatched junction bases numbered 8, after V lost 6 bases and J lost 4 bases.

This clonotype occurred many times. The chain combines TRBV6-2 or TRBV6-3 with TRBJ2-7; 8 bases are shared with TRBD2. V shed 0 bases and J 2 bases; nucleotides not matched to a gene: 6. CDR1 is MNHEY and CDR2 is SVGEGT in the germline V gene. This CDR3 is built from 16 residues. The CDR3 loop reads CASSYSIGRGTYEQYF. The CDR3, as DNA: TGTGCCAGCAGTTACTCGATCGGGAGGGGAACCTACGAGCAGTACTTC.

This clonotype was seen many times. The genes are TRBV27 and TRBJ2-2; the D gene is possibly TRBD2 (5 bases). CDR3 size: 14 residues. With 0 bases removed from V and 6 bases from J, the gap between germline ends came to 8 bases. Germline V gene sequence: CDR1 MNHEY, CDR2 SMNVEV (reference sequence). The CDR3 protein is CASSLSTGSGELFF. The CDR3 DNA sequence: TGTGCCAGCAGTTTATCGACGGGATCCGGGGAGCTGTTTTTT.

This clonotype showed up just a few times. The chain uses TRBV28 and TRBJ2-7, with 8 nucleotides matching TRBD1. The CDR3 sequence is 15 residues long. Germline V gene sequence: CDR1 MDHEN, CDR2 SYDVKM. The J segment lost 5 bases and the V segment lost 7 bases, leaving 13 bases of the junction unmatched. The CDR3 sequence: CASIPRGQGVNEQYF. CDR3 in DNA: TGTGCCAGCATCCCCAGGGGGCAGGGGGTCAACGAGCAGTACTTC.

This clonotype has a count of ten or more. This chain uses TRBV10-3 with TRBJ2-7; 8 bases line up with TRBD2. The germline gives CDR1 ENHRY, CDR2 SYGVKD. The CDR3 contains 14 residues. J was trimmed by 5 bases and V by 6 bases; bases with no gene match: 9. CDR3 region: CAISRERESNEQYF. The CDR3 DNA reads TGTGCCATCAGCCGGGAGCGGGAGTCCAACGAGCAGTACTTC.

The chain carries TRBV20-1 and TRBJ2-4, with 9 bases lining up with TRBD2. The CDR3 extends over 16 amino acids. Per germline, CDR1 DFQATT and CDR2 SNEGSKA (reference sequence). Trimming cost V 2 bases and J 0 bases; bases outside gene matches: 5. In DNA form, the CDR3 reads TGCAGTGCTAGACTAGCGGGGCACATAGCCAAAAACATTCAGTACTTC. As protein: CSARLAGHIAKNIQYF.

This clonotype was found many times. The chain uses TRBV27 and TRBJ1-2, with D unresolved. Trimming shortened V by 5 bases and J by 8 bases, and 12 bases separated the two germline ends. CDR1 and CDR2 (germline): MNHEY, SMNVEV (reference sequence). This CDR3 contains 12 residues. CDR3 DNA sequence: TGTGCCAGCAGTCAAAGTGACGGAGGCTACACCTTC. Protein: CASSQSDGGYTF.

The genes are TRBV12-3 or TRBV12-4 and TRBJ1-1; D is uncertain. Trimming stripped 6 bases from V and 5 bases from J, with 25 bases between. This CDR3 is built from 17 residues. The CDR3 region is CASSPRPTRSYLTEAFF. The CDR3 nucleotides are TGTGCCAGCAGCCCGAGACCTACCCGCAGCTACTTAACTGAAGCTTTCTTT.

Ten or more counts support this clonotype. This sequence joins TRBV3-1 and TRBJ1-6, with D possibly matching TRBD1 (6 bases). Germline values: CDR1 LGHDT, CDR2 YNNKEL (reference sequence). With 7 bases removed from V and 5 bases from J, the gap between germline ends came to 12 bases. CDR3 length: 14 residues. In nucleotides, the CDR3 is TGTGCCAGCAACCGGGACAAGCATAATTCACCCCTCCACTTT. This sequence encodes CASNRDKHNSPLHF.

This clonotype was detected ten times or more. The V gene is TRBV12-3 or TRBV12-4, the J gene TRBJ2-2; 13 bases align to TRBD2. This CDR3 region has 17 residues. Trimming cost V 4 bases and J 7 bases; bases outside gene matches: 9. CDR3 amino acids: CASSSLLAGGPHGELFF. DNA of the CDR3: TGTGCCAGCAGTTCGTTACTAGCGGGAGGGCCCCACGGGGAGCTGTTTTTT.

The CDR3 sequence is CASSWTAHEQYF. In nucleotides, the CDR3 is TGTGCCAGCTCCTGGACAGCCCACGAGCAGTACTTC. The rearrangement links TRBV6-1 to TRBJ2-7, with D possibly matching TRBD1 (6 bases). This CDR3 comprises 12 residues. Germline assignment: CDR1 MNHNS and CDR2 SASEGT. V was pared by 8 bases and J by 5 bases, with 13 bases between.

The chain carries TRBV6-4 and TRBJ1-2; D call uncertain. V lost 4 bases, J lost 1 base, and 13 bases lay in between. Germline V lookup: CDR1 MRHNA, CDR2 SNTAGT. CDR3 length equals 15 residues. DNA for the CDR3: TGTGCCAGCAGTGCCTCGAAAAACATTAACTATGGCTACACCTTC. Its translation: CASSASKNINYGYTF.